This record covers a single T cell receptor beta chain. Its specific antigen is unknown. No much larger clone is present one base from it, and per-base qualities are unavailable. TCR CDR3 regions were amplified from genomic DNA by multiplex PCR using the deep immunoSEQ assay. Genomic DNA extracted from each cell subset was distributed evenly over all wells of several immunoSEQ 96-well plates, and each plate served as one replicate. For sorted subsets, approximately 210 ng genomic DNA, equal to about 30,000 T cell genomes, was loaded into each replicate PCR. Purified libraries were quantified with a Qubit 3.0 fluorometer, sized on a Bioanalyzer 2100, and re-quantified with the KAPA Library Quantification kit. Every immunoSEQ 96-well plate was sequenced on a dedicated single-read 150-cycle Illumina NextSeq 550 flow cell. In the source study's methods: The immunoSEQ output contained only junctional sequences without quality scores, so filtering could not match that applied to full-length reads. Sequences were annotated with PyIR, a Python wrapper for IgBLAST v1.9, and V/J genes and CDR3 were assigned using IMGT germline references. Any read was removed if the V/J assignment was weak (E-value above 1e-6), the CDR3 was missing, or the read contained stop codons, out-of-frame junctions, or ambiguous translated residues. V3J clonotypes were defined as sequences sharing an identical inferred V gene, J gene, and CDR3 amino acid sequence. Percentage overlap between repertoires was calculated by dividing the number of shared unique clonotypes by the size of the smaller repertoire. Richness of each repertoire was evaluated using RTK rarefaction, the Chao1 estimator, and Recon v2.1 estimates of unobserved clonotypes. OLGA was used to compute generation probabilities for all TCRbeta clonotypes that the gDNA method yielded from a handful of donors. In TCRdb, the immuneACCESS table is reduced to in-frame sequences with V and J assigned. These tables do not hold every clone; where another copy was compared, an unresolved V gene accounts for under half, and the others remain unexplained. V, J and clone size reflect that table, while D and trimming were determined from the DNA. The sample data list more than 1,200,000 clones, and 98% of these were observed just once. The ten largest make up 0.3% to 0.45% of the sample.

The donors were healthy, HIV-negative adults with no recently reported acute infections or vaccinations. Every donor was a Caucasian adult living in Nashville, Tennessee, USA. CD4+ T cells were enriched by magnetic negative selection, after which naive cells were positively selected on CD45RA and the negative fraction was taken as the memory subset. After blood collection by leukapheresis, PBMCs were isolated using Ficoll-Histopaque density gradient centrifugation and then cryopreserved in the vapor phase of liquid nitrogen. Purity and quantity of every magnetically sorted T cell population were checked by analytical flow cytometry. Genomic DNA was isolated from each sorted fraction and quantified by UV absorbance on a Nanodrop 2000c. Compared with germline, V lacks 4 bases and J lacks 5 bases; bases without a gene match: 6. From its cysteine to its phenylalanine, the CDR3 spans 13 amino acids. Only the CDR3 region is kept as DNA, spanning 39 bases read in frame from base 1. The germline V gene (reference sequence) supplies CDR1 SGHNT and CDR2 YYREEE.

This record belongs to a study of shared clonotypes between healthy human individuals (TCRdb year 2020). Broadly, across the study: The cohort comprised a couple of women and a few men aged 18 to 49 years. Per donor, three plates each were used for CD4 naive and CD4 memory, two for CD8 naive, and one for CD8 memory. To estimate repertoire size and how much clonotype sharing occurs between individuals, the study deeply sequenced the blood TCR repertoires of five healthy adults. To increase sequencing depth and limit assay-specific biases, TCR repertoire library preparation and sequencing were carried out by different laboratories using diverse techniques. Each donor's leukapheresis produced roughly between roughly 0.94 and 9.5 billion PBMCs.

The study at large found these results: Sampling was limited to blood, and TCR repertoires in tissue likely differ from TCR repertoires in blood. Compared with non-shared clonotypes, clonotypes shared by all four sorted-subset donors had higher generation probabilities. Larger estimated clonotype richness was generally found for naive subsets than for memory subsets. Pairwise subsampling led to the expectation that sequencing depth would affect the degree of clonotype sharing among donors. Across a few donors, around 5% of naive CD4, approximately 3.6% of naive CD8, 2.3% of memory CD4, and 0.3% to 0.45% of memory CD8 clonotypes were shared. Because the study included a small number of donors, the genetic and exposure-history diversity represented was limited. Even with the large sequencing depth, rarefaction of the sorted-subset datasets indicated that sequencing was incomplete.

The origin of this receptor is a man younger than 40 in good health. Rearrangement joined TRBV5-4 to TRBJ2-7; the central 7 bases match TRBD1. What was sequenced was naive CD4+ T cells sorted from blood. The cell subset or site label, as the study defines it: CD45RA+ positively selected. CDR3 region: CASSDTQGDEQYF. The nucleotides are TGTGCCAGCAGCGACACCCAGGGGGACGAGCAGTACTTC.